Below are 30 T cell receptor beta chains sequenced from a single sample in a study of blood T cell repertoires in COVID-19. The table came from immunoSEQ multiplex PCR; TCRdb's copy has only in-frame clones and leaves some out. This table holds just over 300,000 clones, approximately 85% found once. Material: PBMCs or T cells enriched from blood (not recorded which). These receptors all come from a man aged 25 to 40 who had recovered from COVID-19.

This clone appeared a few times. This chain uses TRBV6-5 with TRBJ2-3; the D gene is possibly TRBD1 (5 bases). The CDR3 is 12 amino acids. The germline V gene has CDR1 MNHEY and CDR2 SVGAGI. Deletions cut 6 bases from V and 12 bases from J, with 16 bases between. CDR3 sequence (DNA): TGTGCCAGCAGGCCCCCGCAGGGCCAACAGTATTTT. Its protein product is CASRPPQGQQYF.

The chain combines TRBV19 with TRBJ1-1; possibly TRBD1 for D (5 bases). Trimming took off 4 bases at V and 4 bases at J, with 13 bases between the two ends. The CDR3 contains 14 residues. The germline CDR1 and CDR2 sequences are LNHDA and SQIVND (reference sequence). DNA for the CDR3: TGTGCCAGTAGTAGACAAACAGGCCCCACTGAAGCTTTCTTT. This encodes CASSRQTGPTEAFF.

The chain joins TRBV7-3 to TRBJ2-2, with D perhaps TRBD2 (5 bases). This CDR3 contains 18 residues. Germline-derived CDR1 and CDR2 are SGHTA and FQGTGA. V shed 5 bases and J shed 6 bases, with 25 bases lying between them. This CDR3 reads CASSPMLATRRTPGELFF. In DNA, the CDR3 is TGTGCCAGCAGCCCAATGTTAGCGACCCGTCGAACACCCGGGGAGCTGTTTTTT.

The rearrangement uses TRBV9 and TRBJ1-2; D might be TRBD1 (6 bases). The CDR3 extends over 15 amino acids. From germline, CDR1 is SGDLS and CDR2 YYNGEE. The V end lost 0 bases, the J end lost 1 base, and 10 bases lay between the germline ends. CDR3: CASSVGGTSNYGYTF. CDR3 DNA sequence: TGTGCCAGCAGCGTAGGTGGGACAAGTAACTATGGCTACACCTTC.

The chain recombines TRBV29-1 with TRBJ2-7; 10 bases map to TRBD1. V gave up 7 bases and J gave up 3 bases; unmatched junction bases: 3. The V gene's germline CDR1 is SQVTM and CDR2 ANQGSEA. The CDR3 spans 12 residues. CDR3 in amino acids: CSGWTGGYEQYF. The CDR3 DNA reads TGCAGCGGGTGGACAGGGGGCTACGAGCAGTACTTC.

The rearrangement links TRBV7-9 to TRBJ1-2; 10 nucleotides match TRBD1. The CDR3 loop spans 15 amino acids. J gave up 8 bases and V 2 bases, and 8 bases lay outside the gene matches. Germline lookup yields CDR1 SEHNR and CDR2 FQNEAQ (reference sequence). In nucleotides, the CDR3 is TGTGCCAGCAGCTTATTGCGGGACAGGGGTTCAGGCTACACCTTC. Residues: CASSLLRDRGSGYTF.

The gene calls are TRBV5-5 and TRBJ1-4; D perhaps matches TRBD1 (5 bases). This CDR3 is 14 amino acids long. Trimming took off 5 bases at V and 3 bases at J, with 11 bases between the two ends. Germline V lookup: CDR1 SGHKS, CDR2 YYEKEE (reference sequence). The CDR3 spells CASSRGKANEKLFF. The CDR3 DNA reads TGTGCCAGCAGTCGGGGGAAGGCTAATGAAAAACTGTTTTTT.

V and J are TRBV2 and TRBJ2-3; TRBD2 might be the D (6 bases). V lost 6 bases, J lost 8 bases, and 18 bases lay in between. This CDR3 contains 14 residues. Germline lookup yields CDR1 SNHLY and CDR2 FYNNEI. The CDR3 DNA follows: TGTGCCAGCAGATTCGGCGGGGCTCAGGGTACGCAGTATTTT. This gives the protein CASRFGGAQGTQYF.

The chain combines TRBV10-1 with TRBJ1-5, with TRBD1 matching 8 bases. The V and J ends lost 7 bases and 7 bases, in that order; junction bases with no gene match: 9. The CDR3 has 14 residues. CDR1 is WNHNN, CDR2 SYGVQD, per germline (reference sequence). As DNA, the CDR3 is TGCGCCAGCACCGGACAGGGTCAGCGGCAGCCCCAGCATTTT. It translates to CASTGQGQRQPQHF.

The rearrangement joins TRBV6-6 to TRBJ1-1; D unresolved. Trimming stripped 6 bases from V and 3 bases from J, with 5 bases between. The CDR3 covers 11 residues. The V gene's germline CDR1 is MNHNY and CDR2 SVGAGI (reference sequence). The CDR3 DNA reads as TGTGCCAGCAGGTATGACACTGAAGCTTTCTTT. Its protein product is CASRYDTEAFF.

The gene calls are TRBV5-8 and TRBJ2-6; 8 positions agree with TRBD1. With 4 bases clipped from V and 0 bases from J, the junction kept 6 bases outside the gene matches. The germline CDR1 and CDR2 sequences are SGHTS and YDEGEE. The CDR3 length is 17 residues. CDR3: CASSLGTGSSGANVLTF. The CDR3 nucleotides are TGTGCCAGCAGCCTCGGGACAGGAAGCTCTGGGGCCAACGTCCTGACTTTC.

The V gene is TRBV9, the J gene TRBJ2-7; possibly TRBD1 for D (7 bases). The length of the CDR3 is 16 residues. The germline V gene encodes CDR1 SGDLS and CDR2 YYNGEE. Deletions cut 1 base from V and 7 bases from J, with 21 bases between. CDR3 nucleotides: TGTGCCAGCAGCGTAAACGAGGAGGGGGCTTCCTTAGAGCAGTACTTC. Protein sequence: CASSVNEEGASLEQYF. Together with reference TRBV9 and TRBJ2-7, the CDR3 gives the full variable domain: DSGVTQTPKHLITATGQRVTLRCSPRSGDLSVYWYQQSLDQGLQFLIQYYNGEERAKGNILERFSAQQFPDLHSELNLSSLELGDSALYFCASSVNEEGASLEQYFGPGTRLTVT.

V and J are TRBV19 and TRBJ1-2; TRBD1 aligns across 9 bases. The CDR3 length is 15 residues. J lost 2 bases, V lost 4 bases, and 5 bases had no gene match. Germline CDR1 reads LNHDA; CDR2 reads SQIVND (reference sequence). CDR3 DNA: TGTGCCAGTAGTAGATCCGGGACAGGGAACTATGGCTACACCTTC. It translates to CASSRSGTGNYGYTF.

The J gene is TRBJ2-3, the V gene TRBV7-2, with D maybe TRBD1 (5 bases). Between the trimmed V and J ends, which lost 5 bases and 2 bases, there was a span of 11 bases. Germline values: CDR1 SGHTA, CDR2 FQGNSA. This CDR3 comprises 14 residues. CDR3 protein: CASSTRATTDTQYF. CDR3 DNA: TGTGCCAGCAGCACCAGGGCAACCACAGATACGCAGTATTTT.

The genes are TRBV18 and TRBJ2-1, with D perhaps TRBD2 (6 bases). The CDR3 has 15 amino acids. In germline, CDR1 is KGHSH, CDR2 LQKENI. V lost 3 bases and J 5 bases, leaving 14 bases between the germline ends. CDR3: CASSPMAGRNNEQFF. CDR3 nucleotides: TGTGCCAGCTCACCTATGGCGGGGCGAAACAATGAGCAGTTCTTC.

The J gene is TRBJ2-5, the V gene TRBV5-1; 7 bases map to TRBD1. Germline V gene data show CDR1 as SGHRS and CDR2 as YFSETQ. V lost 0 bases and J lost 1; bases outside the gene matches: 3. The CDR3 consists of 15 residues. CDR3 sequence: CASSLDGTAQETQYF. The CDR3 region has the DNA TGCGCCAGCAGCTTGGACGGGACAGCCCAAGAGACCCAGTACTTC.

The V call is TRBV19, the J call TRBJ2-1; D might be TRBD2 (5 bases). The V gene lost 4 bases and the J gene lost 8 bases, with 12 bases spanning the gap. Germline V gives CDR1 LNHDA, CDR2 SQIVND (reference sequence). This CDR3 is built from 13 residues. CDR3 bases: TGTGCCAGTAGTACACTAGATTTCGATGAGCAGTTCTTC. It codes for CASSTLDFDEQFF.

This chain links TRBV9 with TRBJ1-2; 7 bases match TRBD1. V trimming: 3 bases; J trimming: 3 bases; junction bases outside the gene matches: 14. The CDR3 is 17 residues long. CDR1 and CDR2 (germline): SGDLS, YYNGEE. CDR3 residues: CASSEGWDRTTDYGYTF. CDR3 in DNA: TGTGCCAGCAGCGAGGGTTGGGACAGAACCACTGACTATGGCTACACCTTC.

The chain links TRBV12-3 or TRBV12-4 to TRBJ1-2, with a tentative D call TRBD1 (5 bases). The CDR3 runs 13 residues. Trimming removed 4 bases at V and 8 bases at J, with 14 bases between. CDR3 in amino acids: CASSSGRVGGYTF. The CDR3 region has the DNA TGTGCCAGCAGTTCGGGCAGGGTTGGAGGCTACACCTTC.

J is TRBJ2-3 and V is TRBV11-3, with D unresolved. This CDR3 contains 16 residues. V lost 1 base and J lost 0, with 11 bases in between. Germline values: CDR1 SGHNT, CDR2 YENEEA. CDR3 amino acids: CASSLGRDTSTDTQYF. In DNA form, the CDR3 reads TGTGCCAGCAGCTTAGGACGAGACACAAGCACAGATACGCAGTATTTT.

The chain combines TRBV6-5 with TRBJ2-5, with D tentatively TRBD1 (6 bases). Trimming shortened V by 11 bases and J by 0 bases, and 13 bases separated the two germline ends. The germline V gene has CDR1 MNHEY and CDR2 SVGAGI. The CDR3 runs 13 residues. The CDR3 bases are TGTGCCGTAGGAGACAGGAACCAAGAGACCCAGTACTTC. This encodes CAVGDRNQETQYF.

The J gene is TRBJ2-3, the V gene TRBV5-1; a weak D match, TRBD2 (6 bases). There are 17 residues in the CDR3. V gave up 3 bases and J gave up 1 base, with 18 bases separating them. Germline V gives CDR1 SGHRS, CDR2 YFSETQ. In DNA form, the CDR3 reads TGCGCCAGCAGCTGGGGGGTAGCGAGGGGCCGCACAGATACGCAGTATTTT. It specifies CASSWGVARGRTDTQYF.

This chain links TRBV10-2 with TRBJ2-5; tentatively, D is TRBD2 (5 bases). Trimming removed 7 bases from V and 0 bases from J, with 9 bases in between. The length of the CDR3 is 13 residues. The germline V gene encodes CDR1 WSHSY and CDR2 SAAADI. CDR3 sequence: CASTQDYQETQYF. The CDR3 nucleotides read TGCGCCAGCACCCAGGACTACCAAGAGACCCAGTACTTC.

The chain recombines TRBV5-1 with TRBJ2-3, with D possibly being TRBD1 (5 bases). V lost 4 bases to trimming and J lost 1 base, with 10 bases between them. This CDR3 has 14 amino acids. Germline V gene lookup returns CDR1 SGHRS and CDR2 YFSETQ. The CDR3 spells CASSQMTGTDTQYF. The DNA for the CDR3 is TGCGCCAGCAGCCAAATGACAGGCACAGATACGCAGTATTTT.

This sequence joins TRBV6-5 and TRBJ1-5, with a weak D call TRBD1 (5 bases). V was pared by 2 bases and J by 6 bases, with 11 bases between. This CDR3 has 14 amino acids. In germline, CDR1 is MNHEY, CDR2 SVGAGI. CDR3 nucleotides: TGTGCCAGCAGTTACGGGGACTTTGGTCAGCCCCAGCATTTT. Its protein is CASSYGDFGQPQHF.

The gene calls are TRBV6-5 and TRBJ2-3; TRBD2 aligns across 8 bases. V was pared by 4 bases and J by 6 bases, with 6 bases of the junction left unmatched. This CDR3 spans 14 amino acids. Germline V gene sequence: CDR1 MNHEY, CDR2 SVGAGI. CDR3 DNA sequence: TGTGCCAGCAGTTTCCGACTAGCGACGGATACGCAGTATTTT. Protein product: CASSFRLATDTQYF.

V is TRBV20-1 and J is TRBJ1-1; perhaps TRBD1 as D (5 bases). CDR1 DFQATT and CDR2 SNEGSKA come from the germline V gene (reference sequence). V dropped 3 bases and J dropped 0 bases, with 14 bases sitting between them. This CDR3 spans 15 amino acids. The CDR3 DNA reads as TGCAGTGCTAGTAAAGGCCACAGGATGAACACTGAAGCTTTCTTT. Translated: CSASKGHRMNTEAFF.

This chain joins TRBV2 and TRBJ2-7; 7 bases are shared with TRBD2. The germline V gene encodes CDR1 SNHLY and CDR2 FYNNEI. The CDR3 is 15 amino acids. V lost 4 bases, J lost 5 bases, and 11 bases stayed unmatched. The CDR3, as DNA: TGTGCCAGCAGTGGAAACCCCGGGGGGATTAACGAGCAGTACTTC. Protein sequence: CASSGNPGGINEQYF.

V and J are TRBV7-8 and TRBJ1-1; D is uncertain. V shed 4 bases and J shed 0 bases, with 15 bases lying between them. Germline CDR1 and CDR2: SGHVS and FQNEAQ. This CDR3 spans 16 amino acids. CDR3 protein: CASSSNPNTMNTEAFF. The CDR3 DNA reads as TGTGCCAGCAGCTCAAACCCGAATACAATGAACACTGAAGCTTTCTTT.

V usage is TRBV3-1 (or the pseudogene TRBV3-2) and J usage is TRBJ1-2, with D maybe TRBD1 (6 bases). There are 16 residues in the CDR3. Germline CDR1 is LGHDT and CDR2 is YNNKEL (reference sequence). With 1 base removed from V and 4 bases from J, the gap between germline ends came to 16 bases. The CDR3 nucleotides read TGTGCCAGCAGCCAAGGTGGGGGCTTTCGGGGCTATGGCTACACCTTC. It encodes CASSQGGGFRGYGYTF.